This passage covers 27 T cell receptor beta chains from one sample sequenced in a study of blood T cell repertoires in COVID-19. TCRdb's copy holds only in-frame clones and misses some; the assay was immunoSEQ multiplex PCR. Found here are 25,000 to 30,000 clones, nearly 85% of them singletons; the top ten hold approximately 15%. Sequenced: peripheral blood. The source is a man between 65 and 80 years old with active COVID-19.

Comments on this clone: The missing conserved phenylalanine or tryptophan at the end of this CDR3 makes a read error likely. The limits of the CDR3 on the DNA are not certain, so only TCRdb's listed CDR3 is given. CDR3 protein: CADPRQPLGL. The genes are TRBV12-5 and TRBJ1-1; the D call in the table, TRBD1, was not verified against the DNA. CDR1 and CDR2 from the germline V gene are LGHNT and FRNRAP. Counting both end residues, the CDR3 totals 10 amino acids.

V is TRBV6-5 and J is TRBJ2-3; D is perhaps TRBD1 (5 bases). The germline V gene has CDR1 MNHEY and CDR2 SVGAGI. This CDR3 is built from 14 residues. Trimming stripped 6 bases from V and 2 bases from J, with 12 bases between. The CDR3 DNA is TGTGCCAGCAGACGCCTAGGGGCCACAGATACGCAGTATTTT. Protein product: CASRRLGATDTQYF.

This clone has a handful of counts. V is TRBV28 and J is TRBJ1-1, with 7 nucleotides matching TRBD1. Per the germline V gene, CDR1 is MDHEN and CDR2 is SYDVKM. V lost 6 bases and J lost 7; bases outside the gene matches: 2. CDR3 length: 11 amino acids. The CDR3 here is CASRYRGEAFF. The CDR3 DNA reads as TGTGCCAGCAGATACAGGGGTGAAGCTTTCTTT.

V is TRBV2 and J is TRBJ2-3, with 9 bases that match TRBD1. The germline gives CDR1 SNHLY, CDR2 FYNNEI. The CDR3 is made up of 15 amino acids. After removal of 6 bases from V and 2 bases from J, the junction contained 6 bases not matched to a gene. CDR3 nucleotide sequence: TGTGCCAGCAGGGGGCGGACAGGGGCCACAGATACGCAGTATTTT. Translation: CASRGRTGATDTQYF.

The chain recombines TRBV6-6 with TRBJ2-7; D perhaps matches TRBD2 (5 bases). CDR3 size: 13 residues. Germline values: CDR1 MNHNY, CDR2 SVGAGI (reference sequence). V was trimmed by 3 bases and J by 3 bases, leaving 9 bases between them. The CDR3 region is CASSYREYYEQYF. As DNA, the CDR3 is TGTGCCAGCAGTTATCGGGAATACTACGAGCAGTACTTC.

V and J are TRBV5-1 and TRBJ1-1; D gene ambiguous. Trimming removed 0 bases at V and 0 bases at J, with 3 bases between. CDR3 length equals 13 residues. Germline CDR1 and CDR2: SGHRS and YFSETQ. The CDR3 loop is CASSLAVNTEAFF. Written as DNA, the CDR3 is TGCGCCAGCAGCTTGGCAGTGAACACTGAAGCTTTCTTT. The full variable domain, with the rest looked up from reference TRBV5-1 and TRBJ1-1, is KAGVTQTPRYLIKTRGQQVTLSCSPISGHRSVSWYQQTPGQGLQFLFEYFSETQRNKGNFPGRFSGRQFSNSRSEMNVSTLELGDSALYLCASSLAVNTEAFFGQGTRLTVV.

The chain employs TRBV5-4 and TRBJ2-3, with 7 bases aligning to TRBD1. The J segment lost 8 bases and the V segment lost 4 bases, leaving 7 bases of the junction unmatched. The CDR3 spans 13 residues. CDR1 and CDR2 (germline): SGHNT, YYREEE (reference sequence). The chain's CDR3 is CASSQGTGVTQYF. CDR3 in DNA: TGTGCCAGCAGCCAGGGAACAGGGGTTACGCAGTATTTT.

The chain recombines TRBV2 with TRBJ2-2; 8 nucleotides align to TRBD1. With 4 bases clipped from V and 8 bases from J, the junction kept 6 bases outside the gene matches. Germline CDR1 and CDR2: SNHLY and FYNNEI. The CDR3 has 14 amino acids. CDR3 in amino acids: CASSGTGLSGELFF. DNA for the CDR3: TGTGCCAGCAGTGGGACAGGGTTATCAGGGGAGCTGTTTTTT.

V gene TRBV5-1 combines with J gene TRBJ2-3; 7 positions match TRBD1. V lost 6 bases, J lost 0 bases, and 7 bases stayed unmatched. The CDR3 has 15 residues. CDR1 and CDR2 from the germline V gene are SGHRS and YFSETQ. The CDR3 here is CASILGTASTDTQYF. CDR3 nucleotides: TGCGCCAGCATCCTCGGGACAGCTAGCACAGATACGCAGTATTTT. Full variable domain (rest looked up from reference TRBV5-1 and TRBJ2-3): KAGVTQTPRYLIKTRGQQVTLSCSPISGHRSVSWYQQTPGQGLQFLFEYFSETQRNKGNFPGRFSGRQFSNSRSEMNVSTLELGDSALYLCASILGTASTDTQYFGPGTRLTVL.

This clone is a singleton in its sample. The genes are TRBV6-2 or TRBV6-3 and TRBJ2-3; possible D gene TRBD2, 6 bases. V lost 5 bases and J 0 bases, leaving 15 bases between the germline ends. This CDR3 region has 16 residues. The germline CDR1 and CDR2 sequences are MNHEY and SVGEGT. The chain's CDR3 is CASSRRDFSSTDTQYF. The CDR3 bases are TGTGCCAGCAGTCGACGGGACTTTTCTAGCACAGATACGCAGTATTTT.

The chain links TRBV3-1 (or the pseudogene TRBV3-2) to TRBJ2-2, with 7 bases aligning to TRBD1. Germline V lookup: CDR1 LGHDT, CDR2 YNNKEL (reference sequence). The CDR3 is 15 amino acids. The ends lost 4 bases at V and 1 base at J; junction bases unmatched: 3. In DNA form, the CDR3 reads TGTGCCAGCAGCCCGGGACAGAAGAACACCGGGGAGCTGTTTTTT. Translated: CASSPGQKNTGELFF.

The genes are TRBV29-1 and TRBJ2-2, with D uncertain. CDR3 length equals 13 residues. V was trimmed by 3 bases and J by 0 bases, leaving 5 bases between them. Germline V gene data show CDR1 as SQVTM and CDR2 as ANQGSEA. The CDR3 DNA reads TGCAGCGTTGACAGTGCGAACACCGGGGAGCTGTTTTTT. Amino acid sequence: CSVDSANTGELFF.

This chain links TRBV19 with TRBJ1-1, with D possibly matching TRBD1 (6 bases). V dropped 7 bases and J dropped 1 base, with 19 bases sitting between them. Germline CDR1 and CDR2: LNHDA and SQIVND (reference sequence). This CDR3 has 16 amino acids. The CDR3 coding sequence is TGTGCCAGTACCCAGACCGGACGGGGGGCGAACACTGAAGCTTTCTTT. As protein: CASTQTGRGANTEAFF. Looking up the rest from reference TRBV19 and TRBJ1-1 gives the full variable domain: DGGITQSPKYLFRKEGQNVTLSCEQNLNHDAMYWYRQDPGQGLRLIYYSQIVNDFQKGDIAEGYSVSREKKESFPLTVTSAQKNPTAFYLCASTQTGRGANTEAFFGQGTRLTVV.

This rearrangement joins TRBV5-1 to TRBJ1-4; weak D call: TRBD1 (5 bases). This CDR3 has 16 residues. Deletions cut 7 bases from V and 0 bases from J, with 16 bases between. Per the germline V gene, CDR1 is SGHRS and CDR2 is YFSETQ. CDR3 nucleotides: TGCGCCAGCGCCCGGGGAGGGGTTGCAACTAATGAAAAACTGTTTTTT. Translated: CASARGGVATNEKLFF.

This rearrangement joins TRBV14 to TRBJ1-2; D remains unclear. This CDR3 is built from 14 residues. Germline V lookup: CDR1 SGHDN, CDR2 FVKESK. Deletions cut 0 bases from V and 4 bases from J, with 9 bases between. The CDR3 is CASSQDRTSYGYTF. The CDR3 coding sequence is TGTGCCAGCAGCCAAGATCGAACGAGCTATGGCTACACCTTC.

V usage is TRBV5-1 and J usage is TRBJ2-7; TRBD2 aligns across 9 bases. From germline, CDR1 is SGHRS and CDR2 YFSETQ. There are 14 residues in the CDR3. V lost 4 bases, J lost 4 bases, and 6 bases stayed unmatched. In DNA form, the CDR3 reads TGCGCCAGCAGCAGACGGACTAGCGAATACGAGCAGTACTTC. Translated: CASSRRTSEYEQYF.

In this sample, this clone turned up once. The CDR3 here is CAISETSGEGTDTQYF. For the CDR3, the DNA is TGTGCCATCAGTGAAACTAGCGGGGAGGGTACAGATACGCAGTATTTT. This chain connects TRBV10-3 to TRBJ2-3; 10 positions agree with TRBD2. CDR1 and CDR2 (germline): ENHRY, SYGVKD. The CDR3 runs to 16 residues. V shed 3 bases and J 3 bases; nucleotides not matched to a gene: 6.

The gene calls are TRBV13 and TRBJ2-1, with TRBD2 identical over 12 bases. CDR3 size: 17 residues. With 5 bases clipped from V and 6 bases from J, the junction kept 11 bases outside the gene matches. Germline V CDR1 and CDR2: PRHDT, FYEKMQ (reference sequence). The CDR3 region is CASSRRGASGGANEQFF. For the CDR3, the DNA is TGTGCCAGCAGCCGCAGGGGAGCTAGCGGGGGGGCCAATGAGCAGTTCTTC.

The chain couples TRBV19 to TRBJ2-7; 8 bases line up with TRBD2. The trim removed 5 bases at V and 2 bases at J, leaving 8 bases unmatched. The germline gives CDR1 LNHDA, CDR2 SQIVND (reference sequence). The CDR3 is made up of 15 amino acids. The CDR3 DNA reads as TGTGCCAGTAGTGATGTTCGGGGGGGAACCTACGAGCAGTACTTC. Its translation: CASSDVRGGTYEQYF.

This clone was counted only a few times. The chain uses TRBV6-1 and TRBJ1-3; unclear D gene. The CDR3 contains 16 residues. V gave up 1 base and J gave up 0 bases, with 10 bases separating them. Per the germline V gene, CDR1 is MNHNS and CDR2 is SASEGT. The CDR3 DNA reads TGTGCCAGCAGTGAAGAACATCTCTTCTCTGGAAACACCATATATTTT. It codes for CASSEEHLFSGNTIYF.

The sample holds one count of this clone. The chain recombines TRBV19 with TRBJ2-7, with 9 bases matching TRBD2. V trimming: 3 bases; J trimming: 5 bases; junction bases outside the gene matches: 8. Germline V lookup: CDR1 LNHDA, CDR2 SQIVND (reference sequence). The CDR3 spans 15 residues. CDR3: CASSITPSGVNEQYF. In nucleotides, the CDR3 is TGTGCCAGTAGTATCACCCCTAGCGGGGTAAACGAGCAGTACTTC.

The chain uses TRBV9 and TRBJ1-4, with D unclear. The ends were cut back, 4 bases at V and 3 bases at J, with 13 bases in the middle. Germline V gene data show CDR1 as SGDLS and CDR2 as YYNGEE. This CDR3 contains 15 residues. The CDR3 is CASSPHFRSNEKLFF. The CDR3 nucleotides read TGTGCCAGCAGCCCTCACTTCCGATCTAATGAAAAACTGTTTTTT.

This clone was counted only a few times. V and J are TRBV4-1 and TRBJ2-3; D remains ambiguous. V was cut by 1 base and J by 1 base, with 3 bases left in between. The CDR3 is made up of 13 amino acids. Germline V gene lookup returns CDR1 MGHRA and CDR2 YSYEKL. The CDR3 region is CASSQAGTDTQYF. CDR3 in DNA: TGCGCCAGCAGCCAAGCGGGCACAGATACGCAGTATTTT.

The genes are TRBV4-2 and TRBJ2-7, with 10 bases aligning to TRBD2. CDR3 length equals 15 residues. The V gene end was trimmed by 1 base and the J gene end by 5 bases; junction bases not matched to a gene: 5. CDR1 and CDR2 from the germline V gene are LGHNA and YNFKEQ. This CDR3 is CASSQGGLASHEQYF. The CDR3 DNA sequence: TGTGCCAGCAGCCAAGGGGGACTAGCGAGCCACGAGCAGTACTTC.

The V gene is TRBV7-3, the J gene TRBJ1-5; no clear D gene. CDR1 is SGHTA, CDR2 FQGTGA, per germline. There are 15 residues in the CDR3. The V end was cut by 4 bases, the J end by 2 bases, with 12 bases between. The CDR3 loop is CASSSRRIGNQPQHF. In nucleotides, the CDR3 is TGTGCCAGCAGCTCCCGGAGGATTGGCAATCAGCCCCAGCATTTT. Complete variable domain (other parts from reference TRBV7-3 and TRBJ1-5): GAGVSQTPSNKVTEKGKYVELRCDPISGHTALYWYRQSLGQGPEFLIYFQGTGAADDSGLPNDRFFAVRPEGSVSTLKIQRTERGDSAVYLCASSSRRIGNQPQHFGDGTRLSIL.

This clone was observed a single time. CDR3 in DNA: TGTGCCAGCCCTGGGACAGGGACGAACACCGGGGAGCTGTTTTTT. Its translation is CASPGTGTNTGELFF. This chain joins TRBV21-1 and TRBJ2-2; TRBD1, the table's D call, was not compared with the DNA. TRBV21-1 is designated a pseudogene. The CDR3 covers 15 residues.

This chain connects TRBV4-1 to TRBJ1-4; D uncertain. Trimming removed 1 base from V and 3 bases from J, with 12 bases in between. CDR1 MGHRA and CDR2 YSYEKL come from the germline V gene. The CDR3 has 16 residues. The CDR3 region is CASSQVGGNANEKLFF. The CDR3 coding sequence is TGCGCCAGCAGCCAAGTCGGAGGTAATGCTAATGAAAAACTGTTTTTT.